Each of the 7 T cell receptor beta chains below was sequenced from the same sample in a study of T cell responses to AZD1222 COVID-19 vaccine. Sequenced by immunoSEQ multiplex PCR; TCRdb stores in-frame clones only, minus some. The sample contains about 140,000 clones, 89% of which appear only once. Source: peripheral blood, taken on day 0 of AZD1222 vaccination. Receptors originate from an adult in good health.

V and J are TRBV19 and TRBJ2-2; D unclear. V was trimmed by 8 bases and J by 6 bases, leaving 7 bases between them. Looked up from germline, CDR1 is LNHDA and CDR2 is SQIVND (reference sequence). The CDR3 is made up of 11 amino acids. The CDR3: CASLRAGELFF. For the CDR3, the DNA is TGTGCCAGTCTAAGGGCCGGGGAGCTGTTTTTT.

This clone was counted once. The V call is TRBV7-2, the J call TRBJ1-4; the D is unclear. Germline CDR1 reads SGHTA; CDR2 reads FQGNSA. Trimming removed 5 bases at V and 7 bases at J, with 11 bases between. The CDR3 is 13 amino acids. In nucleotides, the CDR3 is TGTGCCAGCAGCCTGGTGATGAGTGAAAAACTGTTTTTT. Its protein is CASSLVMSEKLFF. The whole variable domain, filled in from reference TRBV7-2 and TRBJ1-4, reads GAGVSQSPSNKVTEKGKDVELRCDPISGHTALYWYRQSLGQGLEFLIYFQGNSAPDKSGLPSDRFSAERTGGSVSTLTIQRTQQEDSAVYLCASSLVMSEKLFFGSGTQLSVL.

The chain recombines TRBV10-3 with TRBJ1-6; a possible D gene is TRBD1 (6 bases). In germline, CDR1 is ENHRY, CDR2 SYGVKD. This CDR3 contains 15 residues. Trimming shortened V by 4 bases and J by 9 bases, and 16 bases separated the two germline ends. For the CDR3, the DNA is TGTGCCATCAGTGGACAGGCCGACTTCGGTTCACCCCTCCACTTT. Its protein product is CAISGQADFGSPLHF.

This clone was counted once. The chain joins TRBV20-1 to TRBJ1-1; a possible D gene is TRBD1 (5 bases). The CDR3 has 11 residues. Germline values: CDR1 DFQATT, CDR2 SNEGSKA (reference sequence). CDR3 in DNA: TGCAACGGGGGAGGGGTCAGTGAAGCTTTCTTT. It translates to CNGGGVSEAFF.

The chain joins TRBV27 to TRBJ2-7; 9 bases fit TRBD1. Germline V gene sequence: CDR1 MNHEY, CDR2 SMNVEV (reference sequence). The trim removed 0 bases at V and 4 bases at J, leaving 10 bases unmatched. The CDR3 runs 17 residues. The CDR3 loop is CASSLSAIRDRAYEQYF. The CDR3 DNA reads TGTGCCAGCAGTTTATCCGCGATCCGGGACAGGGCGTACGAGCAGTACTTC.

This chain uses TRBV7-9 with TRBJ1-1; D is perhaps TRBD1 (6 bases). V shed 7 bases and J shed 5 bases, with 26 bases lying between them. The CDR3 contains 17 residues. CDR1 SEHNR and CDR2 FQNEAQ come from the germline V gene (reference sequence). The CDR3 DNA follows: TGTGCCAGCACCCCCCGGGTGGGACAACAAATTAGGACTGAAGCTTTCTTT. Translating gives CASTPRVGQQIRTEAFF.

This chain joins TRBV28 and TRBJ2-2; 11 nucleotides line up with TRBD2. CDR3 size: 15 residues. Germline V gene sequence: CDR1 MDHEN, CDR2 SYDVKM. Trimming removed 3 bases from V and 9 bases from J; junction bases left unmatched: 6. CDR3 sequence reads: CASSFPSGRTRELFF. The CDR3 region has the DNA TGTGCCAGCAGTTTTCCTAGCGGGAGGACGCGGGAGCTGTTTTTT.